This TCR beta chain stems from a study of quantifying T cell responses using KT2 cells. Study-wide background: RNA was reverse transcribed with TCR alpha and beta constant-region primers. Study-wide results and limits: Input KT2 cell number predicted KT2 alpha and beta sequence counts linearly over several orders of magnitude.

The CDR3 is 14 residues long. J was trimmed by 5 bases and V by 2 bases; bases with no gene match: 4. Germline V lookup: CDR1 MNHNS, CDR2 SASEGT. For this clonotype: The antigen remains unidentified.

Each cDNA got a UMI-containing oligo ligated at its 3' end. The first PCR ran roughly 4 cycles with an equimolar RC1.1 and RC1.2 beta primer mix. From the second PCR onward, TCR alpha and beta chains were processed separately. Each CDR3 protein is one row after TCRdb ran MiXCR on the UMI-ligation and nested PCR reads. The sample lists fewer than 60,000 distinct CDR3 sequences, roughly 11% seen once, with more than 9% in the top ten. Specimen: PBMCs spiked with cells of the T cell clone KT2. The clonotype comes from a human donor. The rearrangement uses TRBV6-1 and TRBJ2-7; TRBD2 agrees at 9 bases. CDR3 DNA: TGTGCCAGCAGTGAACTAGCGGGACCCCACGAGCAGTACTTC. Translating it yields CASSELAGPHEQYF.